This is a list of T cell receptor beta chains from one sample in a study of CD4 T cells in relation to SARS-CoV-2 and coronaviruses. Produced via immunoSEQ multiplex PCR; TCRdb's table is partial and in-frame only. The sample shows about 64,000 clones, less than 95% of them seen only once. Sample: naive CD4+ T cells from PBMCs. Source of these receptors: a human donor in good health. CDR3s include the opening cysteine and the closing phenylalanine or tryptophan. The D gene is left open where the match is weak. Size tells how often a clone was seen (once, few, many) or the class of an expanded clone, and some rows leave it out.

abundance	len	v_gene	j_gene	d_gene	CDR3nt	CDR3aa
-	13	TRBV3-1/TRBV3-2	TRBJ2-2	-	TGTGCCAGCAGCCAAGGTTACACCGGGGAGCTGTTTTTT	CASSQGYTGELFF
once	16	TRBV27	TRBJ2-3	TRBD2	TGTGCCAGCAGGGAGACTAGCGGGTCGTTCACAGATACGCAGTATTTT	CASRETSGSFTDTQYF
-	16	TRBV7-2	TRBJ1-1	-	TGTGCCAGCAGCTTAAGAGGGAGCGGGGGGAACACTGAAGCTTTCTTT	CASSLRGSGGNTEAFF
-	13	TRBV10-3	TRBJ2-7	-	TGTGCCATCAAGGGTAAGCTTTTCTACGAGCAGTACTTC	CAIKGKLFYEQYF
-	13	TRBV12-3/TRBV12-4	TRBJ1-2	-	TGTGCCAGCAGTTTAACCTACAGGAGCGGCTACACCTTC	CASSLTYRSGYTF
-	15	TRBV5-1	TRBJ2-1	-	TGCGCCAGCAGCTTGTCGACTAGTAATAGGGATGAGCAGTTCTTC	CASSLSTSNRDEQFF
-	13	TRBV23-1	TRBJ1-4	-	TGCGCCAGCAGTTGCAAGGAGGATGAAAAACTGTTTTTT	CASSCKEDEKLFF
-	13	TRBV28	TRBJ1-2	-	TGTGCCAGCAGTTTGTACAGAGTCTATGGCTACACCTTC	CASSLYRVYGYTF
-	15	TRBV28	TRBJ1-5	TRBD1	TGTGCCAGCAGTTTAAGTGGGACAGGGACTCAGCCCCAGCATTTT	CASSLSGTGTQPQHF
-	13	TRBV2	TRBJ2-7	-	TGTGCCTGCCGCCGAGTGGGTGTGGGTGAGCAGTACTTC	CACRRVGVGEQYF
-	11	TRBV11-2	TRBJ1-2	-	TGTGCCAGCAGCTTACAGGGGGGCTACACCTTC	CASSLQGGYTF
-	13	TRBV28	TRBJ2-5	-	TGTGCCAGCAGTACCCCCGGTGCGGAGACCCAGTACTTC	CASSTPGAETQYF
-	17	TRBV5-1	TRBJ2-1	TRBD2	TGCGCCAGCAGCAAGACTAGCGGGAGGGCCTTAGTACGGGAGCAGTTCTTC	CASSKTSGRALVREQFF
-	14	TRBV19	TRBJ2-3	-	TGTGCCAGTAGTCCCGGACTCCTCACAGATACGCAGTATTTT	CASSPGLLTDTQYF
-	16	TRBV30	TRBJ2-2	-	TGTGCCTGGAAGGCGGGGACAGCGATAAACACCGGGGAGCTGTTTTTT	CAWKAGTAINTGELFF
-	12	TRBV29-1	TRBJ1-2	TRBD1	TGCAGCGTTAACAGGGGGAGGTATGGCTACACCTTC	CSVNRGRYGYTF
-	20	TRBV28	TRBJ2-1	TRBD2	TGTGCCAGCAGTTTGCGGGGACTAGCGGGGGTCCAAAGCTCCTACAATGAGCAGTTCTTC	CASSLRGLAGVQSSYNEQFF